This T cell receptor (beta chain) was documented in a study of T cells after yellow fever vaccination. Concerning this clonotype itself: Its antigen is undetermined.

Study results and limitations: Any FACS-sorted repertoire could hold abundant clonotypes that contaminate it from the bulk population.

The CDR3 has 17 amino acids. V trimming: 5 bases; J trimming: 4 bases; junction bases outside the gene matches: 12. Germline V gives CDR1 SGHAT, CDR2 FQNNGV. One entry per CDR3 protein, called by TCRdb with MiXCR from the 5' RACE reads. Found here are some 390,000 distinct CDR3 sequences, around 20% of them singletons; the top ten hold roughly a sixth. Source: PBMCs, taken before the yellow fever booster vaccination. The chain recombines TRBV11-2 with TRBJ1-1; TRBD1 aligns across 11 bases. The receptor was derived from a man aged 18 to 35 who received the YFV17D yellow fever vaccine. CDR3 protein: CASSPRDRGAETTEAFF. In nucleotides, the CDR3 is TGTGCCAGCAGCCCTCGGGACAGGGGGGCAGAGACCACTGAAGCTTTCTTT.